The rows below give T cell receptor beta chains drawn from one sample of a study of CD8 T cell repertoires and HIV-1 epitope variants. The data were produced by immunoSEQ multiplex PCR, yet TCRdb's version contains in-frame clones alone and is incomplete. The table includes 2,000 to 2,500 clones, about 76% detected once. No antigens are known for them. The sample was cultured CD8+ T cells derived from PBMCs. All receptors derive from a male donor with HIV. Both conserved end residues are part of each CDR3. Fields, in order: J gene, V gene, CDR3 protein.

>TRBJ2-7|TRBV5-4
CASSFGRGYEQYF
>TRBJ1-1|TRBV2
CASSEASGGRGAFF
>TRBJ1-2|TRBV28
CASSPSRTGGGYTF
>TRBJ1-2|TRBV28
CASSFSGYTF
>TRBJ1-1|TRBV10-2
CASRDSGTEAFF
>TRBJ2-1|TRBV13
CASSPLSGGLYNEQFF
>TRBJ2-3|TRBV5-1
CASGLGEGPGADTQYF
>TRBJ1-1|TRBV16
CASSQEGGGFEAFF
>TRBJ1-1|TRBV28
CASSPSGYTEAFF
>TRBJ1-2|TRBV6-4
CASSVEPGQSYGYTF
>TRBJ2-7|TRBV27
CASSLEAGSSYEQYF
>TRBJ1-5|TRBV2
CAGQAESNQPQHF
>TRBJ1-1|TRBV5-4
CASSLAEGTEAFF
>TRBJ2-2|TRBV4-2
CASSQYSSSNTGELFF
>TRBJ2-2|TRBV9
CASTPIILGGGLDGELFF
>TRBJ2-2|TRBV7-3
CASSSTGGELFF
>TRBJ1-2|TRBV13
CASSFADSFYGYTF
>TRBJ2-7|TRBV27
CASSLLAGSSYEQYF
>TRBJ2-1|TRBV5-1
CASSLEGGGPYNEQFF
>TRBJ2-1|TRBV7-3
CASSLVAGGQGEQFF
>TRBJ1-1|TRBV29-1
CSVVDRGRDTEAFF